This TCR beta chain was identified in a study of T-cell memory formation after mild COVID-19 (dated by TCRdb to 2020 to 2022). About the full investigation: TCR sequence clusters from the two donors were largely donor specific. The cohort was made up of two young adult volunteers, one female and one male, who were previously healthy. T-cell clones expanding and contracting after mild COVID-19 in two donors were tracked by longitudinal TCRalpha and TCRbeta repertoire sequencing.

These reads were obtained on an Illumina NovaSeq 6000. Using 5'RACE with constant-segment primers, TCRalpha and TCRbeta cDNA libraries were constructed, with sample barcodes and unique molecular identifiers added in the process. RNA was extracted from every sample with Trizol reagent. Libraries were amplified in two PCR steps, with a second sample barcode and Illumina TruSeq adapters added in the second step. Libraries were sequenced on an Illumina NovaSeq with 2 x 150 bp paired-end reads. On the study's bioinformatics: With migec v1.2.7, reads were demultiplexed and then collapsed into UMI-guided consensus sequences. Using mixcr v2.1.11, UMI consensuses were aligned to TRA and TRB V and J templates and then assembled into clonotypes. Expanded or contracted clonotypes were those called significant by both edgeR and NoisET, with noise models trained on biological replicates. For edgeR calls, the thresholds were a false discovery rate-adjusted p below 0.01 and a log2 fold-change of 1. As an exploratory analysis of dynamics, max-normalized trajectories of the 1000 most abundant clonotypes were examined with PCA combined with hierarchical clustering. Separately sequenced CD4+ and CD8+ repertoires were used to assign the CD4 or CD8 phenotype of responding clones. In TCRdb, the public reads were trimmed at Q25 with fastp and aligned with MiXCR, with productive beta chains retained. Each CDR3 protein appears once, grouped with its most common genes and DNA. None of the V and J calls come from the authors' own analysis; TCRdb made them. The sample profile shows about 240,000 distinct CDR3 sequences; approximately 10% of them were found once. Of the sample, roughly a fifth is held by the ten largest clones.

The table lists this clonotype with a few counts. The specificity of this receptor is unknown. One base away there is no much larger clone; base qualities are not given. Ficoll-Paque density gradient centrifugation was used to isolate PBMCs. Study-wide findings and limitations: Some responding clones were found in pre-infection memory, which suggests that pre-existing cross-reactive memory T cells took part in the SARS-CoV-2 response. Clones contracting from day 15 to 85 had balanced CD4/CD8 phenotypes, while a second wave expanding from day 15 to 37 was biased towards CD4+. Only two mild cases were covered by the study, and larger cohorts that include severe cases with pre-infection samples were considered necessary. Contracting CD4+ clones were found mainly in CM and EM memory subsets, while CD8+ clones were enriched in EMRA. The second-wave clones that peaked on day 37 were not confirmed to be SARS-CoV-2 specific.

The germline V gene encodes CDR1 MNHEY and CDR2 SVGEGT. From the cysteine up to the phenylalanine, the CDR3 has a length of 13 residues. The only DNA kept is the CDR3, 39 bases in frame from the first base. V drops 2 bases and J drops 3 bases, leaving 7 bases in between. This sequence originates from a man between 18 and 35 years old who had mild COVID-19 (a few samples of this study predate the infection). The sample titles of this study are shuffled in the database, so cell type and time point are left out; the donor was told from shared clones. What was sequenced was PBMCs or a T cell subset sorted from them (not recorded which). The chain was built from TRBV6-2 or TRBV6-3 and TRBJ1-1, with the identity of the D gene unclear. The CDR3 region has the sequence CASSYPWDTEAFF. The nucleotide sequence is given as TGTGCCAGCAGTTACCCTTGGGACACTGAAGCTTTCTTT.